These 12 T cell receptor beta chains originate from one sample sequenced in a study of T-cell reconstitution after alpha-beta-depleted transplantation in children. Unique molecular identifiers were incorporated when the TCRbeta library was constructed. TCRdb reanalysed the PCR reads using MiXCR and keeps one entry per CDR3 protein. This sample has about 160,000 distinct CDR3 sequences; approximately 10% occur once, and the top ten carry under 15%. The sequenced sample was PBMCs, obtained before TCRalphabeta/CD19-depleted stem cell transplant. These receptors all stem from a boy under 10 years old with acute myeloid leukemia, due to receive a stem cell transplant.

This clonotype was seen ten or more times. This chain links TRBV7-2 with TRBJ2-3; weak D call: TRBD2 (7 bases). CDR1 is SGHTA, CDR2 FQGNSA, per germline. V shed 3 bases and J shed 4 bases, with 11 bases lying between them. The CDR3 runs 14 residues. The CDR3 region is CASSLGGPPDTQYF. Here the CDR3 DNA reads TGTGCCAGCAGCTTGGGGGGGCCCCCAGATACGCAGTATTTT. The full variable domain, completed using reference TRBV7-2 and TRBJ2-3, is GAGVSQSPSNKVTEKGKDVELRCDPISGHTALYWYRQSLGQGLEFLIYFQGNSAPDKSGLPSDRFSAERTGGSVSTLTIQRTQQEDSAVYLCASSLGGPPDTQYFGPGTRLTVL.

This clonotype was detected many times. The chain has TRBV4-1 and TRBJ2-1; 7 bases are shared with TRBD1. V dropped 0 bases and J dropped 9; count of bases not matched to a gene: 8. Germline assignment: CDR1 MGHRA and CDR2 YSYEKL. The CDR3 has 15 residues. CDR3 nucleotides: TGCGCCAGCAGCCAAGATCCTTCTTACAGGGGTGAGCAGTTCTTC. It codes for CASSQDPSYRGEQFF.

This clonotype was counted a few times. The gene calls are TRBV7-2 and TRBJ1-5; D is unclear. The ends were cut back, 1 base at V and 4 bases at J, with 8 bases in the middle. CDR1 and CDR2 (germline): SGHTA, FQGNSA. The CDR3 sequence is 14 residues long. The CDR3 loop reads CASSLVTANQPQHF. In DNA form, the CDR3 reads TGTGCCAGCAGCTTAGTCACAGCTAATCAGCCCCAGCATTTT.

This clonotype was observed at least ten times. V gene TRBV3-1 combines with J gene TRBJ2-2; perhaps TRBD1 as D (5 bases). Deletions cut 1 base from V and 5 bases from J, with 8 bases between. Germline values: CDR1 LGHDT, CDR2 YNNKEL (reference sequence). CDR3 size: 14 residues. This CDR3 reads CASSQVTETGELFF. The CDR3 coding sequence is TGTGCCAGCAGCCAAGTGACAGAAACCGGGGAGCTGTTTTTT.

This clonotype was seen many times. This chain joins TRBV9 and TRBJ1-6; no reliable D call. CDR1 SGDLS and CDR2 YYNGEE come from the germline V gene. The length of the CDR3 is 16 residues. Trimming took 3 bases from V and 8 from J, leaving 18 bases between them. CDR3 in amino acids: CASSAEQTRSDSPLHF. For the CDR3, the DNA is TGTGCCAGCAGCGCCGAACAGACCCGTTCGGATTCACCCCTCCACTTT.

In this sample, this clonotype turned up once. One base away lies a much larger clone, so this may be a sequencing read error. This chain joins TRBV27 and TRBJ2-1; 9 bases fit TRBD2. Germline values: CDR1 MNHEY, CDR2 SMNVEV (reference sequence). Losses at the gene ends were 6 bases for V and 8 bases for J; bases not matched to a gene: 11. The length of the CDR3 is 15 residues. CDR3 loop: CASRNWPSGVDEQFF. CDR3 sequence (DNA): TGTGCCAGCAGGAATTGGCCTAGCGGGGTGGATGAGCAGTTCTTC.

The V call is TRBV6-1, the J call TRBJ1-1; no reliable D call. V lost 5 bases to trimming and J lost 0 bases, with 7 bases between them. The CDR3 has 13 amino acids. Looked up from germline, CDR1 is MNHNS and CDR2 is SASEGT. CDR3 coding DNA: TGTGCCAGCAGTCCAAAACTGAACACTGAAGCTTTCTTT. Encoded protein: CASSPKLNTEAFF.

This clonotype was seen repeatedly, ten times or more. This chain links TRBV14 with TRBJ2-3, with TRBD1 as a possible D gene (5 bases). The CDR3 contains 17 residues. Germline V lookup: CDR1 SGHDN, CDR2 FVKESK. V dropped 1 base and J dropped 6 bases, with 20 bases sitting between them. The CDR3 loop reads CASSQGEPFQSGDTQYF. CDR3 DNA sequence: TGTGCCAGCAGCCAAGGGGAACCATTCCAATCAGGGGATACGCAGTATTTT.

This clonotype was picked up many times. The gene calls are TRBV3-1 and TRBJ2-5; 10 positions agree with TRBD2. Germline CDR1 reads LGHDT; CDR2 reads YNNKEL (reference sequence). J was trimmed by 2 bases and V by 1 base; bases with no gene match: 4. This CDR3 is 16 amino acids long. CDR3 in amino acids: CASSQGTSGLQETQYF. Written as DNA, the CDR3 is TGTGCCAGCAGCCAAGGGACTAGCGGCCTGCAAGAGACCCAGTACTTC.

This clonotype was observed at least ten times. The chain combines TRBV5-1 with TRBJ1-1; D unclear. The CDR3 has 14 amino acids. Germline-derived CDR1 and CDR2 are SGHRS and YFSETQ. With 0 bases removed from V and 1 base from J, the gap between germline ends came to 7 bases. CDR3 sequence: CASSLGVRNTEAFF. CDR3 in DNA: TGCGCCAGCAGCTTGGGGGTCAGGAACACTGAAGCTTTCTTT.

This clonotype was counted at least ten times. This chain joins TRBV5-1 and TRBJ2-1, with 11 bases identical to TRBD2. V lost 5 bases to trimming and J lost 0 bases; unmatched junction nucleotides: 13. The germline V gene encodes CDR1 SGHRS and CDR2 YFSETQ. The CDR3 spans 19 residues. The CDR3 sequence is CASREARTSGWSSYNEQFF. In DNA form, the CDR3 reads TGCGCCAGCAGAGAAGCTAGGACTAGCGGGTGGAGCTCCTACAATGAGCAGTTCTTC.

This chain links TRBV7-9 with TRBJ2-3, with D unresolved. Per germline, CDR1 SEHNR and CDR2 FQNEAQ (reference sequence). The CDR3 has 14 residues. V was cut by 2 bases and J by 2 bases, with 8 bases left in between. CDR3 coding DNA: TGTGCCAGCAGCTTAAGCAGCCCCACAGATACGCAGTATTTT. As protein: CASSLSSPTDTQYF.